This paragraph reports one T cell receptor beta chain. V was pared by 3 bases and J by 8 bases, with 11 bases of the junction left unmatched. The CDR3 spans 15 residues. Germline V gene lookup returns CDR1 SGHDT and CDR2 YYEEEE. The multiple sclerosis controls consisted of treatment-naive patients with relapsing-remitting disease, either stable or active. While CD8+ and CD4+ T cells were isolated negatively, TEMRA cells were enriched by FACS. Random-hexamer reverse transcription was applied to roughly 0.5 to 1 ug RNA. From the immunoSEQ multiplex PCR reads, TCRdb called clonotypes with MiXCR, one entry per CDR3 protein. Here the sample spans approximately 150,000 distinct CDR3 sequences, roughly 76% being singletons. The sample is drawn from a study of CD8 T cells in Susac syndrome.

Sequencing was carried out using CD8+ T cells from PBMCs. This sequence originates from a human donor with multiple sclerosis. The chain employs TRBV5-6 and TRBJ2-1; 7 bases align to TRBD2. This chain's CDR3 is CASSWGSGIGDEQFF. The CDR3 DNA is TGTGCCAGCAGCTGGGGAAGCGGGATTGGGGATGAGCAGTTCTTC.